This T cell receptor (beta chain) appears in the sequencing data of a study of OX40 agonist ivuxolimab in advanced cancers. Overall study context: Intravenous ivuxolimab at 0.01 to 10 mg/kg was given to patients every 2 weeks. Dose-escalation patients' cancers were hepatocellular carcinoma, melanoma, renal cell or head and neck cancer.

Concerning this clone: The target antigen is unknown.

CDR1 is SGDLS and CDR2 is YYNGEE in the germline V gene. V was clipped by 0 bases and J by 5 bases, with 11 bases between them. This CDR3 is built from 14 residues. Using immunoSEQ multiplex PCR, the repertoire was profiled, and TCRdb retains in-frame clones only, with some absent. This sample has fewer than 50,000 clones, with 92% found just once. Points from the study as a whole: Average numbers of expanded clones were greater in CD8+ T cells than in CD4+.

This receptor was obtained from an adult with an advanced solid tumor such as melanoma, head and neck, liver or kidney cancer. The starting material was CD4+ or CD8+ T cells sorted from blood, obtained in a trial of the OX40 agonist ivuxolimab. This chain connects TRBV9 to TRBJ1-1, with D possibly TRBD1 on 5 matching bases. In DNA form, the CDR3 reads TGTGCCAGCAGCGTAGTTGGGGGAGGGACTGAAGCTTTCTTT. Protein product: CASSVVGGGTEAFF.